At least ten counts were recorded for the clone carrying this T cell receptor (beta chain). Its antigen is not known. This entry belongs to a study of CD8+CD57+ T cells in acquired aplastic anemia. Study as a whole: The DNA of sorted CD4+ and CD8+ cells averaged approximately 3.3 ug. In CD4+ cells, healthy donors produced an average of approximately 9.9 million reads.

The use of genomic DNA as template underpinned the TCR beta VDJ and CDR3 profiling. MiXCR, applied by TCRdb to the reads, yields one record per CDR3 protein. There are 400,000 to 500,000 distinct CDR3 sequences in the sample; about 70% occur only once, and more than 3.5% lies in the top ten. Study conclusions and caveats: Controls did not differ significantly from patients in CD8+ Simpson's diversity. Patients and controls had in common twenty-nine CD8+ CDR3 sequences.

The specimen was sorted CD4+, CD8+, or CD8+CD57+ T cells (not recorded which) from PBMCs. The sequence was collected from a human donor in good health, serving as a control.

CDR3 sequence: CASSPGTGRSNQPQHF. The CDR3, as DNA: TGCGCCAGCAGCCCCGGGACAGGGCGTAGCAATCAGCCCCAGCATTTT. The genes are TRBV4-1 and TRBJ1-5; 9 nucleotides line up with TRBD1. The CDR3 length is 16 residues. V dropped 4 bases and J dropped 0; count of bases not matched to a gene: 4. Germline loops: CDR1 MGHRA, CDR2 YSYEKL.